This is a list of T cell receptor beta chains from one sample in a study of shared clonotypes between healthy human individuals. Clones were sequenced by immunoSEQ multiplex PCR, and TCRdb holds only the in-frame ones, with some missing. The table shows just over 2,000,000 clones, with 90% to 95% occurring only once. Sequencing was carried out using naive CD4+ T cells sorted from blood. These receptor sequences come from a man younger than 30 in good health. CDR3s include the opening cysteine and the closing phenylalanine or tryptophan. Each record gives: V gene, D gene, clone size, J gene, CDR3 DNA, CDR3 protein. A D gene is named only where the DNA matches it firmly. Part of the rows lack a size; the others show once, few, many or a class for expanded clones.

TRBV10-1,.,once,TRBJ2-5,TGCGCCAGCAGTGAGTCGGGTAGCGGCGGTGCAGAGACCCAGTACTTC,CASSESGSGGAETQYF
TRBV15,.,.,TRBJ1-2,TGTGCCACCAGCTCACCAGGGTACCCTAACTATGGCTACACCTTC,CATSSPGYPNYGYTF
TRBV7-3,TRBD1,.,TRBJ2-7,TGTGCCAGCAGCCCCGGCGGACAGGGCTACGAGCAGTACTTC,CASSPGGQGYEQYF
TRBV15,.,.,TRBJ1-2,TGTGCCACCAGCAGAGATCCCCACAGCAACTATGGCTACACCTTC,CATSRDPHSNYGYTF
TRBV5-6,.,.,TRBJ1-4,TGTGCCAGCAGCTTGTGGACCCTAGGGGAAAAACTGTTTTTT,CASSLWTLGEKLFF
TRBV28,TRBD1,.,TRBJ1-2,TGTGCCAGCAGACCTCCGGGACAGGGAAGCTACACCTTC,CASRPPGQGSYTF
TRBV27,TRBD1,.,TRBJ1-5,TGTGCCAGCAGTAGGACAGGGGATATTCCTCAGCCCCAGCATTTT,CASSRTGDIPQPQHF
TRBV6-5,.,.,TRBJ2-7,TGTGCCAGCACCCGGACAAAGGGGCTCGAGCAGTACTTC,CASTRTKGLEQYF
TRBV28,.,.,TRBJ1-2,TGTGCCAGCAGTTTGCCGCTACAGGGATATGGCTACACCTTC,CASSLPLQGYGYTF
TRBV6-5,.,.,TRBJ2-5,TGTGCCAGCAGAAACACCCAGCGGGAGACCCAGTACTTC,CASRNTQRETQYF
TRBV2,.,.,TRBJ2-1,TGTGCCAGCGTAGCGTACAATGAGCAGTTCTTC,CASVAYNEQFF
TRBV10-2,.,.,TRBJ2-1,TGCGCCAGCAGTGAGCAGGGTGTGAATGAGCAGTTCTTC,CASSEQGVNEQFF
TRBV15,.,.,TRBJ2-5,TGTGCCACCAGCAGAGATCTGCAAGAGACCCAGTACTTC,CATSRDLQETQYF
TRBV6-1,TRBD1,.,TRBJ1-1,TGTGCCAGCAGTGGGACAGGTCAGGGGAACACTGAAGCTTTCTTT,CASSGTGQGNTEAFF
TRBV25-1,.,.,TRBJ1-1,TGTGCCAGCAGTGATTACAGGGCCTACTTT,CASSDYRAYF
TRBV5-1,TRBD2,.,TRBJ2-7,TGCGCCAGCAGGGACGTTTTTGGCGGGAGCACCTACGAGCAGTACTTC,CASRDVFGGSTYEQYF
TRBV6-5,.,.,TRBJ2-4,TGTGCCAGCAGTTACTCTGGCCGAATAGCCAAAAACATTCAGTACTTC,CASSYSGRIAKNIQYF
TRBV7-2,.,.,TRBJ1-5,TGTGCCAGCAGCCCGGACATTAATCAGCCCCAGCATTTT,CASSPDINQPQHF
TRBV2,.,.,TRBJ1-5,TGTGCCAGCAGTCAAGGGAGGGACAATCAGCCCCAGCATTTT,CASSQGRDNQPQHF
TRBV7-9,.,.,TRBJ2-3,TGTGCCAGCAGCTTAGCGGGGGTGCGCACAGATACGCAGTATTTT,CASSLAGVRTDTQYF
TRBV30,.,.,TRBJ2-7,TGTGCCTGGACCCAAGACGGGGGCTCCTACGAGCAGTACTTC,CAWTQDGGSYEQYF
TRBV7-2,.,.,TRBJ2-4,TGTGCCAGCAGCCCAGCTGGACGGGAACGGATGGGCATTCAGTACTTC,CASSPAGRERMGIQYF
TRBV25-1,TRBD1,.,TRBJ1-1,TGTGCCAGCAGTAGGACAGGGGGAACTGAAGCTTTCTTT,CASSRTGGTEAFF
TRBV7-8,.,.,TRBJ2-7,TGTGCCAGCAGCCGCAGACAGAAAGCCCACGAGCAGTACTTC,CASSRRQKAHEQYF
TRBV4-1,.,.,TRBJ1-5,TGCGCCAGCAGCCAAGAGGGTGCCGGATCAGCCCAGCATTTT,CASSQEGAGSAQHF
TRBV18,TRBD1,.,TRBJ1-3,TGTGCCAGCTCACAAGGACAGGCTAGCTCTGGAAACACCATATATTTT,CASSQGQASSGNTIYF
TRBV7-2,.,.,TRBJ1-4,TGTGCCAGCAGCTTAGGGGGAAGCCTGGAAGAAAAACTGTTTTTT,CASSLGGSLEEKLFF
TRBV20-1,.,.,TRBJ2-5,TGCAGTCCCAGAAAACAAGAGACCCAGTACTTC,CSPRKQETQYF
TRBV27,.,.,TRBJ2-3,TGTGCCTGCAAGTTCCCCAGGGCTAGCACAGATACGCAGTATTTT,CACKFPRASTDTQYF
TRBV20-1,.,.,TRBJ2-2,TGCAGTGCTGCTGCCGGGGGGGAGCTGTTTTTT,CSAAAGGELFF
TRBV18,.,.,TRBJ1-1,TGTGCCAGCTCCCCCCGTCGGGGTTTGTCTGAAGCTTTCTTT,CASSPRRGLSEAFF
TRBV6-5,TRBD1,.,TRBJ2-5,TGTGCCAGCAGTTACGGGGACAGGGGGTCCCAAGAGACCCAGTACTTC,CASSYGDRGSQETQYF
TRBV11-2,.,.,TRBJ1-1,TGTGCCAGCAGCTTAAATAGAGTTCTCGGCACTGAAGCTTTCTTT,CASSLNRVLGTEAFF
TRBV18,TRBD1,.,TRBJ1-5,TGTGCCAGCTCACCGCTCCGACAGGGTCTAGCGAATCAGCCCCAGCATTTT,CASSPLRQGLANQPQHF
TRBV6-5,.,.,TRBJ1-5,TGTGCCAGCAGTTACTCTGGGGGAAATCAGCCCCAGCATTTT,CASSYSGGNQPQHF